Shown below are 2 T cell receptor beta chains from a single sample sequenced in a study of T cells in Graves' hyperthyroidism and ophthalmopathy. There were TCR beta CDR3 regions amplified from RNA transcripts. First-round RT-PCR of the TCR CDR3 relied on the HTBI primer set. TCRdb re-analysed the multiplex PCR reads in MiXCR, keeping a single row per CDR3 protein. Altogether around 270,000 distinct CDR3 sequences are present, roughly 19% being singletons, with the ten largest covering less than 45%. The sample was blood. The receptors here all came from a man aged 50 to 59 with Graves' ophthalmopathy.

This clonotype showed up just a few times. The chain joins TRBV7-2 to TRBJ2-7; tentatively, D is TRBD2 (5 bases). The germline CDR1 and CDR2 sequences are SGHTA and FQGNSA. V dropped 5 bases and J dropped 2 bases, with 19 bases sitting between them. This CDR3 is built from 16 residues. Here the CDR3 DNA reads TGTGCCAGCAGCCCCAGAAGGACTTCCCATACCTACGAGCAGTACTTC. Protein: CASSPRRTSHTYEQYF.

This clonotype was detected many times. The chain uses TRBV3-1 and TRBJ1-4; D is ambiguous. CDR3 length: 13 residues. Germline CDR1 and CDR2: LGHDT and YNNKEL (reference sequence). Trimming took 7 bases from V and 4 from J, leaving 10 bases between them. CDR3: CASNIGGNEKLFF. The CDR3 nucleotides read TGTGCCAGCAACATTGGCGGTAATGAAAAACTGTTTTTT.